This T cell receptor (beta chain) is from a study of shared clonotypes between healthy human individuals. In regard to this clone: Its antigen is not identified.

Findings of the study overall: Incompleteness in sorted-subset sequencing, despite large depth, was shown by rarefaction. As a rule, naive subsets had a larger estimated richness than memory subsets. Sequencing depth was a factor that was expected to affect clonotype sharing among donors.

The germline V gene encodes CDR1 MDHEN and CDR2 SYDVKM. The CDR3 is 14 residues long. V was shortened by 5 bases and J by 0 bases, with 8 bases between the two germline ends. For every subset, genomic DNA was evenly distributed across several immunoSEQ plates. Some clones are missing from TCRdb's copy, which holds only in-frame ones; the method was immunoSEQ multiplex PCR. The sample yields under 1,100,000 clones, around 78% seen once. The sample consisted of memory CD4+ T cells from PBMCs. Regarding subset: CD45RA-negative fraction. V usage is TRBV28 and J usage is TRBJ1-5; D is ambiguous. This receptor was taken from a man aged 18-30 years in good health. Some clones in this sample may be carry-over from other donors' samples. CDR3 sequence reads: CASSPPYSNQPQHF. The DNA of the CDR3 is TGTGCCAGCAGTCCTCCCTATAGCAATCAGCCCCAGCATTTT.